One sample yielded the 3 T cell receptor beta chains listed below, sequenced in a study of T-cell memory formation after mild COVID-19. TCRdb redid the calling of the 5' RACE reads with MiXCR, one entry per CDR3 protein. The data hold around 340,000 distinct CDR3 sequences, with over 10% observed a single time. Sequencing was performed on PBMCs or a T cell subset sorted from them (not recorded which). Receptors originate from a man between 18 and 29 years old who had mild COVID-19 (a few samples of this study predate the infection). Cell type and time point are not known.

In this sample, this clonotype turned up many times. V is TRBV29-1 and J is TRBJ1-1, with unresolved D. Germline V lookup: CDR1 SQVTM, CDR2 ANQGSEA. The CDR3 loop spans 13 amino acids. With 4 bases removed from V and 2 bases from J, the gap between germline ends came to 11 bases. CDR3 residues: CSVGLDRNTEAFF. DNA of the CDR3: TGCAGCGTTGGACTGGACCGTAACACTGAAGCTTTCTTT.

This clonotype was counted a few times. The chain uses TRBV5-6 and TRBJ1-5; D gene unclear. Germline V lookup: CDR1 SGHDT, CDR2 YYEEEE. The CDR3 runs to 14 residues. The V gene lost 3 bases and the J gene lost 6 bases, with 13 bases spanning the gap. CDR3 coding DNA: TGTGCCAGCAGCTCCCGACATTCCACTCAGCCCCAGCATTTT. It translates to CASSSRHSTQPQHF.

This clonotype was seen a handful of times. The CDR3 nucleotides read TGTGCCAGCAGCTTTACCTGGGGGACCGGGGAGCTGTTTTTT. Amino acid sequence: CASSFTWGTGELFF. This chain connects TRBV7-2 to TRBJ2-2; D is possibly TRBD1 or TRBD2 (5 bases each). The germline V and J ends were trimmed by 3 bases and 5 bases, with 10 bases remaining between them. The CDR3 has 14 residues. Germline-derived CDR1 and CDR2 are SGHTA and FQGNSA.